This TCR beta chain was captured by sequencing in a study of HIV-infected children after antiretroviral therapy interruption (dated by TCRdb to between 2017 and 2020). Regarding the study in general: The study included eight children, four on planned treatment interruption and four on continuous treatment, and all eight had a CD4+ count above 500 and a viral load below 50 copies/ml. The interruption group had a median age of approximately 9 years, compared with over 7 years in the continuous treatment group. Recorded exposure to EBV and CMV was present in most of the participating children. In the interruption arm, samples were obtained at week 0, week 12, end of interruption (week 24 or 48), and about 3 years after study end. For the continuous-treatment arm, samples from the corresponding weeks 0, 48 and 150 were analyzed. TCR repertoires were compared between children on planned treatment interruption and children on continuous antiretroviral treatment, alongside thymic output measurements.

Worth noting for this clonotype: Its antigen is not yet known. No per-base quality is available; no much larger clone lies one base away.

The sample's treatment or condition label, decoded: PENTA 11 planned treatment interruption arm or continuous ART arm. Children from the United Kingdom aged 2 to 15 years who had been given at least three-drug ART for at least 24 weeks were enrolled as participants. Cryopreserved PBMCs containing at least 5 million viable cells were needed, and a few candidate patients were excluded because their viable PBMC yield was low. Memory CD8+ CD45RO+ CD45RA- T cells were FACS-sorted from thawed PBMCs on a FACSAria III cell sorter. After sorting, the cells were fixed and RNA was extracted first with the RNeasy FFPE kit and then with the RNeasy Micro kit. The study at large found these results: In a few patients, shared-triplet CDR3 clusters rose after interruption, but the overall increase reached significance only when one outlier patient was excluded. For naive CD4+ repertoires of PTI patients, CDR3 sharing between time points dropped once interruption began, while many sequences were shared between the end of interruption and 3 years later. The small number of patients is a limitation, and caution is needed when interpreting the data.

Libraries were prepared through 3' RACE. TCR libraries were constructed from RNA with a 3' RACE protocol that used unique molecular identifiers to correct for PCR amplification bias. Amplicon libraries were pooled in groups of up to roughly 12 and sequenced on an Illumina MiSeq using v2 2x250 paired-end chemistry. The authors' analysis ran thus. Reads were processed with Decombinator for assignment of V and J genes and CDR3, and barcode-based correction of errors and PCR bias was applied. Repertoires were subsampled to equal depth before Gini coefficients were calculated with the R ineq package. Three approaches were used to assess CDR3 similarity: GLIPH, Hamming distance and a shared triplet metric. TCRdb handled the public reads itself, with Q25 trimming in fastp and clone calling in MiXCR, and kept productive beta chains. Identical CDR3 protein sequences are pooled into one entry, listed with their most common genes and DNA. These V and J calls rely on TCRdb rather than the paper's analysis. The sample table holds about 15,000 distinct CDR3 sequences, of which around 3.3% were seen once. The ten largest account for around 31% of the sample.

For CDR1 and CDR2, the germline V gene (reference sequence) lists MNHEY and SMNVEV. From cysteine to phenylalanine, the CDR3 is 14 amino acids long. The only DNA kept is the CDR3, 42 bases in frame from the first base. The germline V end is reduced by 5 bases and the J end by 8 bases; junction bases left unmatched: 11. The receptor was isolated from a pool of human donors with HIV. The source material was CD45RO+ CD8+ T cells from PBMCs, pooled from several time points, sampled from a donor given antiretroviral therapy, either interrupted or continuous. The cell subset or site label, as the study defines it: memory CD8+ CD45RO+ CD45RA- T cells. The rearranged chain carries TRBV27 and TRBJ1-2, and TRBD1 matches 7 of the central bases. The nucleotide sequence is TGTGCCAGCAGTCCCTCGACAGGGAATAAAGGCTACACCTTC. Translated, this gives CASSPSTGNKGYTF.